These 11 T cell receptor beta chains were all obtained from the same sample, sequenced in a study of OX40 agonist ivuxolimab in advanced cancers. Clones were sequenced by immunoSEQ multiplex PCR, and TCRdb holds only the in-frame ones, with some missing. The sample has about 64,000 clones; approximately 84% are singletons. The material sequenced was CD4+ or CD8+ T cells sorted from blood, taken in a trial of the OX40 agonist ivuxolimab. The receptor source for this set is an adult with an advanced solid tumor such as melanoma, head and neck, liver or kidney cancer.

V gene TRBV5-4 combines with J gene TRBJ2-7; a weak D match, TRBD1 (6 bases). The length of the CDR3 is 15 residues. The ends were cut back, 4 bases at V and 3 bases at J, with 17 bases in the middle. Germline V gives CDR1 SGHNT, CDR2 YYREEE (reference sequence). The CDR3 here is CASSQDPTGIYEQYF. CDR3 nucleotides: TGTGCCAGCAGCCAAGACCCGACAGGCATCTACGAGCAGTACTTC.

This CDR3 is CASSEGQGTTYEQYF. The CDR3 nucleotides are TGTGCCAGCAGTGAGGGACAGGGCACGACGTACGAGCAGTACTTC. J is TRBJ2-7 and V is TRBV2, with 9 bases lining up with TRBD1. The CDR3 is made up of 15 amino acids. Germline V gives CDR1 SNHLY, CDR2 FYNNEI. V lost 3 bases to trimming and J lost 4 bases; unmatched junction nucleotides: 7. Full variable domain (rest looked up from reference TRBV2 and TRBJ2-7): EPEVTQTPSHQVTQMGQEVILRCVPISNHLYFYWYRQILGQKVEFLVSFYNNEISEKSEIFDDQFSVERPDGSNFTLKIRSTKLEDSAMYFCASSEGQGTTYEQYFGPGTRLTVT.

This chain joins TRBV5-1 and TRBJ2-7, with a possible D match to TRBD1 (5 bases). The CDR3 is 15 amino acids. V lost 4 bases to trimming and J lost 2 bases, with 16 bases between them. Germline CDR1 SGHRS, CDR2 YFSETQ. The CDR3 reads CASSPEPGKAYEQYF. Written as DNA, the CDR3 is TGCGCCAGCAGCCCGGAACCAGGGAAAGCCTACGAGCAGTACTTC.

The V gene is TRBV29-1, the J gene TRBJ2-7; 11 bases line up with TRBD1. The CDR3 covers 15 residues. The V segment lost 4 bases and the J segment 5 bases; nucleotides outside the gene matches: 10. CDR1 SQVTM and CDR2 ANQGSEA come from the germline V gene. In DNA, the CDR3 is TGCAGCGTTGGAATGGACAGGGGGCTGGTCGACGAGCAGTACTTC. Its translation: CSVGMDRGLVDEQYF.

The gene calls are TRBV16 and TRBJ2-2; 11 bases line up with TRBD1. The CDR3 has 16 amino acids. The germline gives CDR1 KGHSY, CDR2 FQNENV. With 4 bases clipped from V and 5 bases from J, the junction kept 6 bases outside the gene matches. CDR3 sequence (DNA): TGTGCCAGCAGCCCGGACAGGGGGCGAGGGACCGGGGAGCTGTTTTTT. Protein sequence: CASSPDRGRGTGELFF.

The rearrangement uses TRBV5-1 and TRBJ1-5; perhaps TRBD1 as D (6 bases). Germline values: CDR1 SGHRS, CDR2 YFSETQ. V was clipped by 4 bases and J by 4 bases, with 9 bases between them. This CDR3 region has 13 residues. The CDR3 DNA is TGCGCCAGCAGCCCACAGGGAAATCAGCCCCAGCATTTT. Translating it yields CASSPQGNQPQHF.

This chain joins TRBV14 and TRBJ2-1; D is unresolved. From germline, CDR1 is SGHDN and CDR2 FVKESK. The CDR3 extends over 12 amino acids. Trimming took off 5 bases at V and 12 bases at J, with 14 bases between the two ends. The CDR3 is CASSKERAGQFF. CDR3 nucleotides: TGTGCCAGCAGCAAGGAAAGGGCAGGGCAGTTCTTC.

With regard to this clone: The junction and the germline gene differ at one end; a read error may be behind it. The rearrangement links TRBV18 to TRBJ1-1; 7 bases are shared with TRBD1. The CDR3 is 13 amino acids. The germline CDR1 and CDR2 sequences are KGHSH and LQKENI. CDR3 protein: CASSPDRNAEAFF. The CDR3 DNA follows: TGTGCCAGCTCACCGGACAGGAACGCTGAAGCTTTCTTT.

V usage is TRBV2 and J usage is TRBJ1-5; no definite D call. The CDR3 totals 16 residues. The germline CDR1 and CDR2 sequences are SNHLY and FYNNEI. V was clipped by 3 bases and J by 2 bases, with 14 bases between them. In DNA, the CDR3 is TGTGCCAGCAGTGACCCGTGGTCAGCCCGCAATCAGCCCCAGCATTTT. It is translated as CASSDPWSARNQPQHF.

The chain links TRBV5-1 to TRBJ1-1; TRBD1 matches at 7 bases. Germline V gene data show CDR1 as SGHRS and CDR2 as YFSETQ. With 6 bases clipped from V and 5 bases from J, the junction kept 13 bases outside the gene matches. This CDR3 contains 15 residues. The CDR3, as DNA: TGCGCCAGCAACCCCCACCCACAGGGGCAAACTGAAGCTTTCTTT. Translating gives CASNPHPQGQTEAFF.

V gene TRBV5-6 combines with J gene TRBJ2-2; 7 nucleotides align to TRBD1. The junction had 3 bases not matched to a gene; V was cut back by 4 bases and J by 0 bases. The CDR3 contains 15 residues. The germline V gene encodes CDR1 SGHDT and CDR2 YYEEEE. The DNA for the CDR3 is TGTGCCAGCAGCCCCGGGACAGCGAACACCGGGGAGCTGTTTTTT. This codes for CASSPGTANTGELFF.